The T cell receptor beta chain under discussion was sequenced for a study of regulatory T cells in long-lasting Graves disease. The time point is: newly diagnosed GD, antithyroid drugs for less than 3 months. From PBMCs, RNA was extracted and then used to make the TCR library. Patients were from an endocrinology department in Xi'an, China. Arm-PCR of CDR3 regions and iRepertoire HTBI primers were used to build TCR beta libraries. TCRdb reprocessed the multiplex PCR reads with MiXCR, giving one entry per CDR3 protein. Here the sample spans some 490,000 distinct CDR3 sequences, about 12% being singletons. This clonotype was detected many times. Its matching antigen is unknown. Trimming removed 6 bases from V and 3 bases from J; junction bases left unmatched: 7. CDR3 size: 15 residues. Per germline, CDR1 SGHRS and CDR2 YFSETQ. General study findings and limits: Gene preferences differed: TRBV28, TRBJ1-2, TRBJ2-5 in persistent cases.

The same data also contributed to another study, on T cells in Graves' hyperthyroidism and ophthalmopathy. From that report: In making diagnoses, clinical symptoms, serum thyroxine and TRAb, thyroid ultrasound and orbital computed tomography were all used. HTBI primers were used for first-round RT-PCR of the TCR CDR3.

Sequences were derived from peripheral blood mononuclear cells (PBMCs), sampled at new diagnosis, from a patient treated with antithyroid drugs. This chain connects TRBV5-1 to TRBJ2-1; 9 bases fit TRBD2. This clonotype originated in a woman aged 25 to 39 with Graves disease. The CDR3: CASTPGSGGYNEQFF. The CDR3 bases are TGCGCCAGCACCCCTGGTAGCGGGGGCTACAATGAGCAGTTCTTC. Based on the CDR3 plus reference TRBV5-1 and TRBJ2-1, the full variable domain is KAGVTQTPRYLIKTRGQQVTLSCSPISGHRSVSWYQQTPGQGLQFLFEYFSETQRNKGNFPGRFSGRQFSNSRSEMNVSTLELGDSALYLCASTPGSGGYNEQFFGPGTRLTVL.